Following are 20 T cell receptor beta chains from one sample sequenced in a study of sequential checkpoint blockade in melanoma. Profiled with immunoSEQ multiplex PCR; TCRdb holds only in-frame clones, not every one. The sample includes 6,500 to 10,000 clones, 50% to 70% seen only once; the top ten take 50%. Treatment specified: randomized to nivolumab then ipilimumab (arm A) or the reverse (arm B). This specimen consisted of CD8+ T cells sorted from blood (inferred from file names), obtained from a patient given nivolumab and ipilimumab in sequence. The receptors stem from a human patient with melanoma. Some clones in this sample may be carry-over from other donors' samples.

This clone came up a few times. This sequence joins TRBV7-2 and TRBJ2-7; D perhaps matches TRBD1 (5 bases). Germline CDR1 is SGHTA and CDR2 is FQGNSA. The CDR3 extends over 16 amino acids. Trimming stripped 4 bases from V and 2 bases from J, with 18 bases between. CDR3 in DNA: TGTGCCAGCAGCTCAATCCCTCTAGACAGAGCCTACGAGCAGTACTTC. It is translated as CASSSIPLDRAYEQYF.

The chain has TRBV27 and TRBJ2-7; possibly TRBD2 for D (6 bases). CDR3 length: 14 amino acids. CDR1 is MNHEY, CDR2 SMNVEV, per germline (reference sequence). Between the trimmed V and J ends, which lost 8 bases and 4 bases, there was a span of 18 bases. CDR3 loop: CASRLRLADYEQYF. For the CDR3, the DNA is TGTGCCAGCCGTCTGAGGTTAGCGGATTACGAGCAGTACTTC.

The chain recombines TRBV10-2 with TRBJ2-7; D is ambiguous. Germline CDR1 is WSHSY and CDR2 is SAAADI. The CDR3 sequence is 12 residues long. V gave up 6 bases and J gave up 7 bases, with 13 bases separating them. The CDR3 here is CASSYESLEQYF. The CDR3 DNA reads TGCGCCAGCAGCTACGAGAGTCTAGAGCAGTACTTC.

The CDR3 DNA follows: TGTGCCAGCAGCCCTAGCGGGTCGGGGGGGCGGTACGAGCAGTACTTC. This encodes CASSPSGSGGRYEQYF. The chain joins TRBV7-2 to TRBJ2-7; TRBD2 agrees at 8 bases. V gave up 5 bases and J gave up 4 bases; unmatched junction bases: 13. CDR1 is SGHTA, CDR2 FQGNSA, per germline. CDR3 length: 16 residues.

In its sample, this clone was seen a few times. The genes are TRBV7-8 and TRBJ2-5, with TRBD2 identical over 7 bases. V lost 3 bases and J lost 5; bases outside the gene matches: 3. Germline CDR1 is SGHVS and CDR2 is FQNEAQ. This CDR3 region has 13 residues. The CDR3 DNA reads TGTGCCAGCAGCTTTGGAGCGGGGGAGACCCAGTACTTC. It translates to CASSFGAGETQYF.

This clone came up a few times. The chain employs TRBV4-3 and TRBJ1-4, with D unresolved. CDR1 and CDR2 from the germline V gene are LGHNA and YSLEER. V was trimmed by 0 bases and J by 4 bases, leaving 12 bases between them. This CDR3 comprises 16 residues. Here the CDR3 DNA reads TGCGCCAGCAGCCAAGACCCCACAGCAAGTAATGAAAAACTGTTTTTT. Encoded protein: CASSQDPTASNEKLFF.

The V call is TRBV28, the J call TRBJ1-5; D might be TRBD1 (5 bases). CDR3 length: 15 residues. The V gene lost 2 bases and the J gene lost 5 bases, with 13 bases spanning the gap. The germline V gene encodes CDR1 MDHEN and CDR2 SYDVKM. The CDR3 protein is CASSLRQGGYQPQHF. The CDR3 DNA sequence: TGTGCCAGCAGTTTACGGCAGGGAGGGTATCAGCCCCAGCATTTT.

The chain is built from TRBV7-2 and TRBJ1-1, with D uncertain. Trimming took off 7 bases at V and 1 base at J, with 10 bases between the two ends. Germline loops: CDR1 SGHTA, CDR2 FQGNSA. The CDR3 runs to 13 residues. The CDR3 bases are TGTGCCAGCACCCCCCGGTGGAACACTGAAGCTTTCTTT. It specifies CASTPRWNTEAFF.

In DNA, the CDR3 is TGCGCCAGCAGCCAAGATCAAGGACTAGGGTACGAGCAGTACTTC. This encodes CASSQDQGLGYEQYF. J is TRBJ2-7 and V is TRBV4-1; 7 bases match TRBD2. Germline values: CDR1 MGHRA, CDR2 YSYEKL. The CDR3 spans 15 residues. V trimming: 0 bases; J trimming: 4 bases; junction bases outside the gene matches: 6.

This chain uses TRBV9 with TRBJ2-1, with unresolved D. Deletions cut 2 bases from V and 5 bases from J, with 2 bases between. The CDR3 loop spans 11 amino acids. CDR1 and CDR2 (germline): SGDLS, YYNGEE. The CDR3 region is CASSVNNEQFF. Written as DNA, the CDR3 is TGTGCCAGCAGCGTCAACAATGAGCAGTTCTTC.

The V gene is TRBV7-9, the J gene TRBJ1-1, with D possibly matching TRBD1 (5 bases). The CDR3 sequence is 11 residues long. The germline V gene has CDR1 SEHNR and CDR2 FQNEAQ (reference sequence). V was pared by 10 bases and J by 10 bases, with 16 bases between. CDR3 sequence (DNA): TGTGCCACCTATTCACAGGACGGAGCTTTCTTT. Translated, it gives CATYSQDGAFF.

V and J are TRBV10-3 and TRBJ1-1; D may be TRBD1 (6 bases). The germline V and J ends were trimmed by 11 bases and 10 bases, with 17 bases remaining between them. There are 11 residues in the CDR3. Germline V gene sequence: CDR1 ENHRY, CDR2 SYGVKD. Written as DNA, the CDR3 is TGTGCCGCAGATAACAGGGATCGAGCTTTCTTT. As protein: CAADNRDRAFF.

The gene calls are TRBV7-2 and TRBJ2-1; a weak D match, TRBD2 (7 bases). V shed 3 bases and J shed 8 bases, with 20 bases lying between them. Germline V lookup: CDR1 SGHTA, CDR2 FQGNSA. This CDR3 contains 16 residues. Here the CDR3 DNA reads TGTGCCAGCAGCTTCCCCTCTGCGGGGGCAGGGGATGAGCAGTTCTTC. Protein product: CASSFPSAGAGDEQFF.

The J gene is TRBJ1-1, the V gene TRBV7-6, with 7 bases identical to TRBD1. Germline values: CDR1 SGHVS, CDR2 FNYEAQ. The J segment lost 11 bases and the V segment lost 4 bases, leaving 7 bases of the junction unmatched. There are 12 residues in the CDR3. The CDR3 region has the DNA TGTGCCAGCAGCTCGTCAGGGGGGATTGCTTTCTTT. This codes for CASSSSGGIAFF.

V usage is TRBV7-3 and J usage is TRBJ2-7; 12 nucleotides align to TRBD1. The germline gives CDR1 SGHTA, CDR2 FQGTGA. The CDR3 loop spans 17 amino acids. V lost 0 bases and J lost 6; bases outside the gene matches: 9. The CDR3, as DNA: TGTGCCAGCAGCTTAACGTTCCCGGGACAGGGGGCTTCCGAGCAGTACTTC. Its protein product is CASSLTFPGQGASEQYF.

The chain has TRBV19 and TRBJ2-7; 7 positions match TRBD2. With 1 base clipped from V and 5 bases from J, the junction kept 8 bases outside the gene matches. The germline gives CDR1 LNHDA, CDR2 SQIVND (reference sequence). The CDR3 consists of 15 residues. The CDR3 nucleotides read TGTGCCAGTAGTATAGTCGGGGAGCGGGGTGACGAGCAGTACTTC. The encoded protein is CASSIVGERGDEQYF. The complete variable domain, with remaining parts taken from reference TRBV19 and TRBJ2-7, reads DGGITQSPKYLFRKEGQNVTLSCEQNLNHDAMYWYRQDPGQGLRLIYYSQIVNDFQKGDIAEGYSVSREKKESFPLTVTSAQKNPTAFYLCASSIVGERGDEQYFGPGTRLTVT.

This clone was seen just once. The chain couples TRBV5-8 to TRBJ1-4, with TRBD1 identical over 8 bases. With V trimmed by 0 bases and J by 4 bases, 2 bases remained unmatched. The CDR3 runs to 15 residues. Germline V gives CDR1 SGHTS, CDR2 YDEGEE. The CDR3 loop reads CASSLEGQGNEKLFF. Here the CDR3 DNA reads TGTGCCAGCAGCTTGGAAGGACAGGGTAATGAAAAACTGTTTTTT.

In its sample, this clone ranks as medium-sized (0.01 to 0.1%). V usage is TRBV4-1 and J usage is TRBJ1-5; D unresolved. Trimming took 0 bases from V and 6 from J, leaving 9 bases between them. The CDR3 totals 14 residues. Germline V gives CDR1 MGHRA, CDR2 YSYEKL. As DNA, the CDR3 is TGCGCCAGCAGCCAAGATGGACTGGGTCAGCCCCAGCATTTT. Its translation is CASSQDGLGQPQHF.

The V and J genes are TRBV4-1 and TRBJ2-7; TRBD1 agrees at 10 bases. The CDR3 sequence is 15 residues long. Germline trimming cut 5 bases from V and 5 bases from J; bases unmatched to any gene: 9. Germline V gene lookup returns CDR1 MGHRA and CDR2 YSYEKL. CDR3 sequence reads: CASSSRQGAAHEQYF. CDR3 DNA sequence: TGCGCCAGCAGCTCCCGACAGGGGGCGGCTCACGAGCAGTACTTC.

The chain couples TRBV12-2 to TRBJ2-7; the tabulated D call, TRBD1, remains unverified against the DNA. TRBV12-2 is annotated as a pseudogene. There are 17 residues in the CDR3. The CDR3 here is CASRFYLRTRSSYEQYF. The CDR3 DNA reads as TGTGCAAGTCGCTTCTATCTGAGGACACGTAGCTCCTACGAGCAGTACTTC.